Listed here are 18 T cell receptor beta chains from one sample, sequenced in a study of Graves' ophthalmopathy and Graves' hyperthyroidism. The authors amplified TCR beta CDR3 regions from RNA transcripts. First-round RT-PCR relied on HTBI primers, and a second-round multiplex PCR came next. TCRdb fed the multiplex PCR reads into MiXCR, producing one record per CDR3 protein. The sample has about 700,000 distinct CDR3 sequences, approximately 39% seen once; the top ten hold over 2.5%. The sample consisted of peripheral blood. These receptor sequences come from an adult man with Graves' ophthalmopathy.

The sample holds many counts of this clonotype. The rearrangement links TRBV6-1 to TRBJ2-5; a weak D match, TRBD1 (5 bases). CDR3 length equals 15 residues. Trimming removed 0 bases from V and 5 bases from J, with 13 bases in between. Germline CDR1 reads MNHNS; CDR2 reads SASEGT. The CDR3 DNA is TGTGCCAGCAGTGAAGCAGGGGCCGCCTCGGAGACCCAGTACTTC. Translated: CASSEAGAASETQYF.

This clonotype has only a few counts. The chain employs TRBV19 and TRBJ1-2, with 8 nucleotides matching TRBD1. The germline CDR1 and CDR2 sequences are LNHDA and SQIVND (reference sequence). With V trimmed by 2 bases and J by 6 bases, 8 bases remained unmatched. This CDR3 has 15 amino acids. Here the CDR3 reads CASSISTGAGDGYTF. The DNA of the CDR3 is TGTGCCAGTAGTATATCGACAGGGGCGGGAGATGGCTACACCTTC.

The rearrangement uses TRBV11-2 and TRBJ2-5; TRBD2 is a possible D gene (5 bases). Trimming pared 5 bases from V and 0 bases from J, leaving 13 bases between. Germline CDR1 reads SGHAT; CDR2 reads FQNNGV. The CDR3 covers 15 residues. For the CDR3, the DNA is TGTGCCAGCAGCCAAGACGCTAGCTACCAAGAGACCCAGTACTTC. Protein product: CASSQDASYQETQYF. The whole variable domain, filled in from reference TRBV11-2 and TRBJ2-5, reads EAGVAQSPRYKIIEKRQSVAFWCNPISGHATLYWYQQILGQGPKLLIQFQNNGVVDDSQLPKDRFSAERLKGVDSTLKIQPAKLEDSAVYLCASSQDASYQETQYFGPGTRLLVL.

There are a few counts of this clonotype. This sequence joins TRBV6-5 and TRBJ2-7, with TRBD2 matching 7 bases. Germline-derived CDR1 and CDR2 are MNHEY and SVGAGI. V shed 0 bases and J 7 bases; nucleotides not matched to a gene: 9. This CDR3 is built from 15 residues. In nucleotides, the CDR3 is TGTGCCAGCAGTTACTCTGACCAGGGAGGGCTGGAGCAGTACTTC. This encodes CASSYSDQGGLEQYF.

The chain has TRBV11-2 and TRBJ2-2; 8 bases fit TRBD1. V lost 5 bases, J lost 2 bases, and 7 bases stayed unmatched. Germline V lookup: CDR1 SGHAT, CDR2 FQNNGV. CDR3 size: 16 residues. The CDR3 is CASSPRDRLNTGELFF. In nucleotides, the CDR3 is TGTGCCAGCAGCCCCCGGGACAGGCTAAACACCGGGGAGCTGTTTTTT.

Notes on this clonotype: At one of its ends the junction is not consistent with the germline gene, which may arise from a read error. This CDR3 reads CASSSGFLYEQYF. The CDR3 coding sequence is TGTGCCAGCAGTTCCGGGTTCCTCTACGAGCAGTACTTC. The chain is built from TRBV10-2 and TRBJ2-7, with D unresolved. Germline V gives CDR1 WSHSY, CDR2 SAAADI. The CDR3 runs to 13 residues.

This clonotype was detected only a few times. This chain connects TRBV5-5 to TRBJ2-2; D unclear. Germline V gene data show CDR1 as SGHKS and CDR2 as YYEKEE (reference sequence). The CDR3 contains 14 residues. Trimming stripped 4 bases from V and 1 base from J, with 8 bases between. The CDR3 bases are TGTGCCAGCAGCCCCTCAAAGAACACCGGGGAGCTGTTTTTT. Protein product: CASSPSKNTGELFF. The whole variable domain, filled in from reference TRBV5-5 and TRBJ2-2, reads DAGVTQSPTHLIKTRGQQVTLRCSPISGHKSVSWYQQVLGQGPQFIFQYYEKEERGRGNFPDRFSARQFPNYSSELNVNALLLGDSALYLCASSPSKNTGELFFGEGSRLTVL.

This clonotype was counted ten times or more. The chain is built from TRBV19 and TRBJ1-2; no definite D call. The CDR3 extends over 12 amino acids. V shed 3 bases and J shed 3 bases, with 5 bases lying between them. Germline loops: CDR1 LNHDA, CDR2 SQIVND (reference sequence). CDR3 in DNA: TGTGCCAGTAGTATTCAAGACTATGGCTACACCTTC. Protein sequence: CASSIQDYGYTF.

The chain combines TRBV5-1 with TRBJ2-7; 9 bases align to TRBD2. Trimming cost V 4 bases and J 7 bases; bases outside gene matches: 12. Germline CDR1 is SGHRS and CDR2 is YFSETQ. This CDR3 has 15 amino acids. The DNA of the CDR3 is TGCGCCAGCAGCCTTAGTATAGCGGGAGCTTGGGAGCAGTACTTC. Translating gives CASSLSIAGAWEQYF.

This clonotype has at least ten counts. V is TRBV11-2 and J is TRBJ2-7; D possibly corresponds to TRBD2 (6 bases). Germline CDR1 is SGHAT and CDR2 is FQNNGV. CDR3 size: 15 residues. Trimming took 4 bases from V and 7 from J, leaving 20 bases between them. The CDR3 protein is CASSWARASAQEQYF. DNA of the CDR3: TGTGCCAGCAGCTGGGCGCGGGCTAGCGCCCAAGAGCAGTACTTC.

The J gene is TRBJ1-5, the V gene TRBV6-1; D not certain. The CDR3 is 17 residues long. Deletions cut 2 bases from V and 2 bases from J, with 16 bases between. The germline V gene encodes CDR1 MNHNS and CDR2 SASEGT. The CDR3 sequence: CASSETPGNIGNQPQHF. The CDR3 region has the DNA TGTGCCAGCAGTGAAACCCCCGGAAATATAGGCAATCAGCCCCAGCATTTT.

The V call is TRBV20-1, the J call TRBJ1-5; the D is unclear. The CDR3 sequence is 12 residues long. V lost 8 bases and J lost 6, with 14 bases in between. Germline CDR1 DFQATT, CDR2 SNEGSKA (reference sequence). The CDR3 DNA is TGCAGTTACTCAGGAGATGGTCAGCCCCAGCATTTT. Its translation: CSYSGDGQPQHF.

In its sample, this clonotype was seen a few times. The chain employs TRBV19 and TRBJ1-1; 8 nucleotides line up with TRBD1. CDR3 size: 14 residues. V lost 3 bases, J lost 5 bases, and 5 bases stayed unmatched. Germline V gives CDR1 LNHDA, CDR2 SQIVND (reference sequence). The CDR3 nucleotides are TGTGCCAGTAGTATGTACAGGGGGACGACTGAAGCTTTCTTT. This codes for CASSMYRGTTEAFF. Filled out from reference TRBV19 and TRBJ1-1, the complete variable domain reads DGGITQSPKYLFRKEGQNVTLSCEQNLNHDAMYWYRQDPGQGLRLIYYSQIVNDFQKGDIAEGYSVSREKKESFPLTVTSAQKNPTAFYLCASSMYRGTTEAFFGQGTRLTVV.

For this clonotype: A junction end diverges from the germline sequence, so it may reflect a read error. The genes are TRBV25-1 and TRBJ2-5; D is undetermined. Looked up from germline, CDR1 is MGHDK and CDR2 is SYGVNS. The CDR3 is made up of 15 amino acids. The CDR3 loop reads CASSVGSMAQEAQYF. CDR3 nucleotide sequence: TGTGCCAGCAGCGTAGGGTCTATGGCCCAAGAGGCCCAGTACTTC. The whole variable domain, remainder taken from reference TRBV25-1 and TRBJ2-5, is EADIYQTPRYLVIGTGKKITLECSQTMGHDKMYWYQQDPGMELHLIHYSYGVNSTEKGDLSSESTVSRIRTEHFPLTLESARPSHTSQYLCASSVGSMAQEAQYFGPGTRLLVL.

Ten or more counts support this clonotype. The J gene is TRBJ2-7, the V gene TRBV29-1, with 7 bases lining up with TRBD1. The CDR3 is 13 amino acids. Trimming at V came to 5 bases and at J to 6 bases, leaving 10 bases not matched to a gene. Germline CDR1 reads SQVTM; CDR2 reads ANQGSEA. The CDR3 DNA reads as TGCAGCGTTCGACAGGGATTGGGGCTCGAGCAGTACTTC. Encoded protein: CSVRQGLGLEQYF.

The chain couples TRBV2 to TRBJ2-6; unclear D gene. Per germline, CDR1 SNHLY and CDR2 FYNNEI. V was clipped by 3 bases and J by 4 bases, with 13 bases between them. The CDR3 is 16 residues long. CDR3 sequence reads: CASSDGLNTGANVLTF. The CDR3 nucleotides are TGTGCCAGCAGTGACGGGCTGAACACCGGGGCCAACGTCCTGACTTTC.

V usage is TRBV20-1 and J usage is TRBJ2-7; TRBD2 agrees at 9 bases. V lost 5 bases and J lost 4; bases outside the gene matches: 9. Germline CDR1 is DFQATT and CDR2 is SNEGSKA (reference sequence). The CDR3 contains 14 residues. The CDR3 loop is CSAGGTSSQYEQYF. The DNA of the CDR3 is TGCAGTGCTGGCGGGACTAGCTCCCAGTACGAGCAGTACTTC.

The chain uses TRBV29-1 and TRBJ2-2; maybe TRBD2 (5 bases). Trimming stripped 0 bases from V and 5 bases from J, with 16 bases between. The CDR3 has 16 amino acids. The germline V gene encodes CDR1 SQVTM and CDR2 ANQGSEA. The CDR3, as DNA: TGCAGCGTTGAAGATATGGGGAGCACGGGTACCGGGGAGCTGTTTTTT. It codes for CSVEDMGSTGTGELFF.